This T cell receptor (beta chain) was recovered during a study of T-cell reconstitution after alpha-beta-depleted transplantation in children. Unique molecular identifiers were incorporated into the prepared TCRbeta library. TCRdb redid the calling of the PCR reads with MiXCR, one entry per CDR3 protein. The table records about 440,000 distinct CDR3 sequences, about 40% of them present only once. The CDR3 consists of 17 residues. Germline assignment: CDR1 SGHDT and CDR2 YYEEEE. The V and J ends lost 0 bases and 8 bases respectively, with 21 bases between them. Whole-study results and caveats: When one year had passed after transplant, most T-cell counts and diversity came from newly produced T cells. Surviving recipient T cells and thymic progenitors produced the high day-60 TCRbeta diversity seen in some patients. About two months after transplant, alpha-beta T cells reportedly came from several hundred expanded graft clones.

This clonotype was seen many times. Antigen: not known. This material consisted of PBMCs, taken before TCRalphabeta/CD19-depleted stem cell transplant. This TCR came from a girl under 10 years old with aplastic anemia, due to receive a stem cell transplant. The chain links TRBV5-6 to TRBJ2-1; the D call may be TRBD1 or TRBD2 (5 bases each). CDR3 residues: CASSLGVGEPGHYEQFF. In DNA, the CDR3 is TGTGCCAGCAGCTTGGGGGTAGGGGAGCCGGGCCATTATGAGCAGTTCTTC.